The source of this T cell receptor beta chain is a study of T cells in Graves' hyperthyroidism and ophthalmopathy. Hyperthyroidism in the patients, aged 18 to 65, was newly diagnosed and under 2 months in duration. PBMCs were sourced from 9 to 10 ml fresh peripheral blood. Trimming pared 4 bases from V and 5 bases from J, leaving 15 bases between. CDR3 size: 14 residues. Germline lookup yields CDR1 SGHRS and CDR2 YFSETQ. Regions amplified from RNA transcripts were the TCR beta CDR3 regions. The HTBI primer set drove a first-round RT-PCR of the TCR CDR3. TCRdb re-derived calls from the multiplex PCR reads in MiXCR, one entry per CDR3 protein. The table includes fewer than 500,000 distinct CDR3 sequences, 13% detected once.

The sequenced material came from blood. The chain employs TRBV5-1 and TRBJ1-2, with a possible D match to TRBD1 (6 bases). The sequence derives from a man aged 25 to 40 with Graves' hyperthyroidism that later progressed to Graves' ophthalmopathy. For the CDR3, the DNA is TGCGCCAGCAGCCATGGGACATCGAATTATGGCTACACCTTC. Translated: CASSHGTSNYGYTF.